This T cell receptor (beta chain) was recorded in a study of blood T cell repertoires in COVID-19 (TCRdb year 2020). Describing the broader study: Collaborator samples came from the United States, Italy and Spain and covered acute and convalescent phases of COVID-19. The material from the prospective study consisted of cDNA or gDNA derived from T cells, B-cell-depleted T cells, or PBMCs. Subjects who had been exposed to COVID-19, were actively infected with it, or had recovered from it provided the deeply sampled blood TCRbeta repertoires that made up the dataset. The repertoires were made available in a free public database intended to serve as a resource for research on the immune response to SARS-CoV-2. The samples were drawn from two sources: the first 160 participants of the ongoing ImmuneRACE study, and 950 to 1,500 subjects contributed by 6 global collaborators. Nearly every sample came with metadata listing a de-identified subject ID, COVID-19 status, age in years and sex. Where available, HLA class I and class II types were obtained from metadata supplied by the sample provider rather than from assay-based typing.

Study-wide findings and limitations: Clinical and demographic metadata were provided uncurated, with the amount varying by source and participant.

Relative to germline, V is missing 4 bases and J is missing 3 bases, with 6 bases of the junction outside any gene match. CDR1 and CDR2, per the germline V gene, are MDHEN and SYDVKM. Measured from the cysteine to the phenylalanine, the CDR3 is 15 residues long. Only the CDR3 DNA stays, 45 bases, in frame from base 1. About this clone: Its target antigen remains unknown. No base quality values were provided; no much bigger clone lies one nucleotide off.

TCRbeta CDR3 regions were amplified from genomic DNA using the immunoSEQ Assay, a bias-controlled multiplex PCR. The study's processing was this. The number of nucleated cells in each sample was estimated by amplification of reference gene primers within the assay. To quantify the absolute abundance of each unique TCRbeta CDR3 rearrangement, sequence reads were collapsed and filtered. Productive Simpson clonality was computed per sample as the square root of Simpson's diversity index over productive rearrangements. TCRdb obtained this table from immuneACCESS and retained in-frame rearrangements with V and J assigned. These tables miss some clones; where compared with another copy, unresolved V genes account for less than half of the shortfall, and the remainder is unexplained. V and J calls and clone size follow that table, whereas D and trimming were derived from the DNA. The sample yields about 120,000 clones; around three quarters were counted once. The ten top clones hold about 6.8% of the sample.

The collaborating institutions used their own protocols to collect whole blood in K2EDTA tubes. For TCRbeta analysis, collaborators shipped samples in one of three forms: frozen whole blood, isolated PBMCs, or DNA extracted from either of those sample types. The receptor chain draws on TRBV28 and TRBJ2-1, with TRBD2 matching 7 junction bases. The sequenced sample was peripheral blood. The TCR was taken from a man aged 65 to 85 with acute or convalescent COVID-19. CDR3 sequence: CASSSPAGYYNEQFF. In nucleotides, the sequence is TGTGCCAGCAGTTCCCCAGCGGGGTACTACAATGAGCAGTTCTTC.